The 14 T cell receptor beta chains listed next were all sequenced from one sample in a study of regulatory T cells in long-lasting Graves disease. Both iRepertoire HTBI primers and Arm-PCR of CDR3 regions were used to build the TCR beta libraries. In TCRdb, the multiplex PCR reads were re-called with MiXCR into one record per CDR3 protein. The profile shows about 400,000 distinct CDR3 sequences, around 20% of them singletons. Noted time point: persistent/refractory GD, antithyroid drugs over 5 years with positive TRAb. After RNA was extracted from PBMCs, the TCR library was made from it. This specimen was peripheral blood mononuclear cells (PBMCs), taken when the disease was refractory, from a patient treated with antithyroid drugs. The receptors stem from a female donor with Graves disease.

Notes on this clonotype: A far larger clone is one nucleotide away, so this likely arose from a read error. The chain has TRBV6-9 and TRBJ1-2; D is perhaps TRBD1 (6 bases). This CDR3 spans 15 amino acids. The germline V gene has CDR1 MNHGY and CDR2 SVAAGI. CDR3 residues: CASSYAGQQVYGYAF. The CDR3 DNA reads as TGTGCCAGCAGTTACGCTGGACAGCAAGTCTATGGCTACGCCTTC.

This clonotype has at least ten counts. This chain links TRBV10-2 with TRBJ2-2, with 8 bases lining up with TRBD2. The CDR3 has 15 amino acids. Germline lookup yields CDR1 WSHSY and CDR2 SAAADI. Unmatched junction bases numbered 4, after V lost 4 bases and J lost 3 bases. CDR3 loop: CASSGRAGDTGELFF. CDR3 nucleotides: TGCGCCAGCAGTGGGCGAGCGGGAGACACCGGGGAGCTGTTTTTT.

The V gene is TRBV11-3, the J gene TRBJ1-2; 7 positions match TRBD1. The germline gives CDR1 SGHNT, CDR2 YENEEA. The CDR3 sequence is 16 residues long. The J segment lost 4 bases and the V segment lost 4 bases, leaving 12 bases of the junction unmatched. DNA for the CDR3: TGTGCCAGCAGCTCCACCCCCACGGACAGGTTCTATGGCTACACCTTC. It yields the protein CASSSTPTDRFYGYTF.

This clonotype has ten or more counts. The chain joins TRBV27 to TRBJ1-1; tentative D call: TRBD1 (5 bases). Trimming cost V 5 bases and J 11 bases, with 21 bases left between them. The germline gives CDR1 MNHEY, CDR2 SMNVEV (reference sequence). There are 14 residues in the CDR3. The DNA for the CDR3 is TGTGCCAGCAGTCCCCTGCTCACAGGATTTGGGGCTTTCTTT. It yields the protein CASSPLLTGFGAFF.

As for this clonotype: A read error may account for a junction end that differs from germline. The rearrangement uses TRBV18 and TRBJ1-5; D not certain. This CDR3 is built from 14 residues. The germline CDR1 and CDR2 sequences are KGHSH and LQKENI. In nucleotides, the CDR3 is TGTGCCAGCCCACCCCCTCCAGGCAATCAGCCCCAGCATTTT. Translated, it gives CASPPPPGNQPQHF.

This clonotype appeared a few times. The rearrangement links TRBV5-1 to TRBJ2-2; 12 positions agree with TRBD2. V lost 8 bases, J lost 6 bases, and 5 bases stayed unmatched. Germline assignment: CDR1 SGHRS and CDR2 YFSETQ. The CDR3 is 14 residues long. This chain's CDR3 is CASTSGRQAGELFF. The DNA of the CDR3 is TGCGCCAGTACTAGCGGGAGGCAAGCCGGGGAGCTGTTTTTT.

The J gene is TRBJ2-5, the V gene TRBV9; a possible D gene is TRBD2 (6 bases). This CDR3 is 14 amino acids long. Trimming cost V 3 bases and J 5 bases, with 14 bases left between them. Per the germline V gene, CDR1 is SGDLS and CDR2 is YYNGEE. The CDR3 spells CASSAGGEVETQYF. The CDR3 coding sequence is TGTGCCAGCAGCGCCGGAGGGGAGGTGGAGACCCAGTACTTC.

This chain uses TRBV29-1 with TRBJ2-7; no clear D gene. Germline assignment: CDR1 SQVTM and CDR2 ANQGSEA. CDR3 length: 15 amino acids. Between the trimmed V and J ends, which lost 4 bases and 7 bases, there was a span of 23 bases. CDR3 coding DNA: TGCAGCGTTGTTTTAAAAGAAGGGCAATTAGGAGAGCAGTACTTC. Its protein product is CSVVLKEGQLGEQYF.

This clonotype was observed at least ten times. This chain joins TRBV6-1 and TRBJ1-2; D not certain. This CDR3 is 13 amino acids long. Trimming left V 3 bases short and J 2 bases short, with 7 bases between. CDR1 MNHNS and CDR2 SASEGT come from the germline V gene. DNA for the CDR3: TGTGCCAGCAGTGATCTGGGAAACTATGGCTACACCTTC. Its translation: CASSDLGNYGYTF.

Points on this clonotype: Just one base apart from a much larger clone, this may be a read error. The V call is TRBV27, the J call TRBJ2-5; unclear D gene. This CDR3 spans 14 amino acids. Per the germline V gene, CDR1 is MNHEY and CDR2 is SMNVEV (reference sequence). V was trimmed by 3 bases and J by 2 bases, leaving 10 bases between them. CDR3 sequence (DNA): TGTGCCAGCAGTTTCGTAGGGAATCAAGAGACCCAGTACTTC. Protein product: CASSFVGNQETQYF.

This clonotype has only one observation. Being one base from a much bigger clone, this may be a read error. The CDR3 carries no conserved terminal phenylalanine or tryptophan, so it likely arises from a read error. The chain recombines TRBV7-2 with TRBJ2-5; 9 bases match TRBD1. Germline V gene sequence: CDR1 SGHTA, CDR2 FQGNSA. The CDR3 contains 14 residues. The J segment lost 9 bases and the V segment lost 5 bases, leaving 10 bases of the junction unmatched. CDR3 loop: CASSQGGTGRAQYS. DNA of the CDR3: TGTGCCAGCAGCCAGGGGGGGACAGGGAGGGCCCAGTACTCC.

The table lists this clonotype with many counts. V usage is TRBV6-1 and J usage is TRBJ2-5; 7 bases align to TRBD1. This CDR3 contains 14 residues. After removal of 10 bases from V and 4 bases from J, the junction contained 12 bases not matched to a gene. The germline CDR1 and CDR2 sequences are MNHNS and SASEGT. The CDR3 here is CATPSAQGRETQYF. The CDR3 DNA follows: TGTGCCACCCCCTCGGCACAGGGGCGAGAGACCCAGTACTTC.

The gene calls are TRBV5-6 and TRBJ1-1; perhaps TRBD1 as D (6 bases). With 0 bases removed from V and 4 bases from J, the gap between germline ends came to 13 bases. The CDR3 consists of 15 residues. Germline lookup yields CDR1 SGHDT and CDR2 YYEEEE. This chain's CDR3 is CASSLVDRMGTEAFF. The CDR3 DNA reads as TGTGCCAGCAGCTTGGTGGACAGAATGGGCACTGAAGCTTTCTTT.

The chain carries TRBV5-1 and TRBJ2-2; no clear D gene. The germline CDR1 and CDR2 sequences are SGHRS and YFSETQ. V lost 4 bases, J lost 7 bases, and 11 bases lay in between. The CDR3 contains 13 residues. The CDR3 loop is CASSLPLGGELFF. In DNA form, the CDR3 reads TGCGCCAGCAGCCTACCACTCGGCGGGGAGCTGTTTTTT. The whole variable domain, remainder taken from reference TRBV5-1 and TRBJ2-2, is KAGVTQTPRYLIKTRGQQVTLSCSPISGHRSVSWYQQTPGQGLQFLFEYFSETQRNKGNFPGRFSGRQFSNSRSEMNVSTLELGDSALYLCASSLPLGGELFFGEGSRLTVL.